One sample yielded the 30 T cell receptor beta chains listed below, sequenced in a study of blood T cell repertoires in COVID-19. The data were produced by immunoSEQ multiplex PCR, yet TCRdb's version contains in-frame clones alone and is incomplete. This sample has 98,000 or so clones, with approximately 80% found just once. Sequenced: peripheral blood. The receptors were gathered from a woman at least 80 years old with active or convalescent COVID-19.

This sequence joins TRBV13 and TRBJ1-3; 10 bases are shared with TRBD1. Germline V gene data show CDR1 as PRHDT and CDR2 as FYEKMQ (reference sequence). V trimming: 5 bases; J trimming: 9 bases; junction bases outside the gene matches: 13. The CDR3 has 16 amino acids. The CDR3 is CASSPRAGTGDGTIYF. The DNA of the CDR3 is TGTGCCAGCAGCCCAAGGGCTGGGACAGGGGACGGCACCATATATTTT.

The genes are TRBV6-5 and TRBJ2-2, with 10 positions matching TRBD1. The CDR3 covers 15 residues. Per the germline V gene, CDR1 is MNHEY and CDR2 is SVGAGI. The ends lost 6 bases at V and 6 bases at J; junction bases unmatched: 7. The DNA of the CDR3 is TGTGCCAGCAGCCGCGGGACAGGGGAGGCCGGGGAGCTGTTTTTT. As protein: CASSRGTGEAGELFF.

The genes are TRBV2 and TRBJ1-5; no clear D. The CDR3 covers 14 residues. V dropped 4 bases and J dropped 8 bases, with 15 bases sitting between them. Germline CDR1 and CDR2: SNHLY and FYNNEI. Written as DNA, the CDR3 is TGTGCCAGCAGTGGACACATGAAGTCGGAGCCCCAGCATTTT. Its translation: CASSGHMKSEPQHF.

This chain joins TRBV6-1 and TRBJ2-4; 10 bases are shared with TRBD1. The germline gives CDR1 MNHNS, CDR2 SASEGT. The CDR3 is made up of 16 amino acids. V lost 1 base and J lost 10; bases outside the gene matches: 10. CDR3 sequence: CASSEGIGTGAIIQYF. The CDR3 DNA reads TGTGCCAGCAGTGAAGGTATCGGGACAGGGGCCATTATTCAGTACTTC.

DNA for the CDR3: TGTGCCAGCAGCCACACCCAGGGGGCAGGGGAGACCCAGTACTTC. It is translated as CASSHTQGAGETQYF. The rearrangement uses TRBV3-1 (or the pseudogene TRBV3-2) and TRBJ2-5; 8 nucleotides agree with TRBD1. V shed 3 bases and J 5 bases; nucleotides not matched to a gene: 8. The CDR3 spans 15 residues. Germline loops: CDR1 LGHDT, CDR2 YNNKEL (reference sequence).

This chain connects TRBV24-1 to TRBJ1-4; 7 bases match TRBD1. This CDR3 region has 15 residues. V was clipped by 4 bases and J by 8 bases; unmatched bases: 9. Germline CDR1 reads KGHDR; CDR2 reads SFDVKD. This CDR3 reads CATSDSRQGGEKLFF. In DNA, the CDR3 is TGTGCCACCAGTGACTCGAGACAGGGTGGCGAAAAACTGTTTTTT.

This chain connects TRBV7-2 to TRBJ1-5; D not resolved. Germline V CDR1 and CDR2: SGHTA, FQGNSA. Trimming shortened V by 1 base and J by 1 base, and 8 bases separated the two germline ends. This CDR3 is built from 15 residues. The CDR3 sequence: CASSLDPGSNQPQHF. The CDR3 DNA reads as TGTGCCAGCAGCTTAGACCCGGGAAGCAATCAGCCCCAGCATTTT.

This chain joins TRBV15 and TRBJ1-2; D gene ambiguous. The length of the CDR3 is 14 residues. Germline V gene sequence: CDR1 LNHNV, CDR2 YYDKDF (reference sequence). Trimming shortened V by 6 bases and J by 2 bases, and 13 bases separated the two germline ends. The CDR3 region is CATRMSAGNYGYTF. In DNA form, the CDR3 reads TGTGCCACCAGGATGTCGGCGGGGAACTATGGCTACACCTTC.

The chain joins TRBV11-2 to TRBJ1-3; D may be TRBD1 (6 bases). This CDR3 contains 16 residues. Looked up from germline, CDR1 is SGHAT and CDR2 is FQNNGV. Trimming took off 2 bases at V and 7 bases at J, with 18 bases between the two ends. The CDR3 DNA reads TGTGCCAGCAGCTTATCCCCAGGGGCAAGCTACAACACCATATATTTT. Translated: CASSLSPGASYNTIYF.

The J gene is TRBJ1-2, the V gene TRBV27; 7 nucleotides line up with TRBD1. There are 13 residues in the CDR3. From germline, CDR1 is MNHEY and CDR2 SMNVEV (reference sequence). Trimming at V came to 6 bases and at J to 2 bases, leaving 3 bases not matched to a gene. CDR3 protein: CASRTTGNYGYTF. As DNA, the CDR3 is TGTGCCAGCAGGACGACAGGGAACTATGGCTACACCTTC.

The gene calls are TRBV9 and TRBJ1-1, with 9 bases aligning to TRBD1. Trimming removed 3 bases from V and 11 bases from J; junction bases left unmatched: 8. The CDR3 runs 13 residues. Germline loops: CDR1 SGDLS, CDR2 YYNGEE. CDR3 region: CASSALQGARAFF. The CDR3 DNA is TGTGCCAGCAGCGCCCTACAGGGGGCGCGGGCTTTCTTT.

The rearrangement uses TRBV27 and TRBJ2-1; 11 nucleotides line up with TRBD2. The CDR3 totals 16 residues. V dropped 5 bases and J dropped 4; count of bases not matched to a gene: 7. Germline CDR1 reads MNHEY; CDR2 reads SMNVEV (reference sequence). The CDR3 DNA follows: TGTGCCAGCAGTGAACTAGCGGGGGATTTATACAATGAGCAGTTCTTC. Its translation is CASSELAGDLYNEQFF.

The V call is TRBV18, the J call TRBJ1-2; D is possibly TRBD1 (5 bases). From germline, CDR1 is KGHSH and CDR2 LQKENI. The ends were cut back, 6 bases at V and 7 bases at J, with 15 bases in the middle. CDR3 length: 13 residues. In DNA form, the CDR3 reads TGTGCCAGCTCCCCCGAGCAGGGATTTGGCTACACCTTC. This encodes CASSPEQGFGYTF.

V and J are TRBV15 and TRBJ2-1; D possibly corresponds to TRBD2 (5 bases). The germline V and J ends were trimmed by 0 bases and 0 bases, with 15 bases remaining between them. This CDR3 region has 18 residues. CDR1 and CDR2 from the germline V gene are LNHNV and YYDKDF (reference sequence). The CDR3 protein is CATSRDGVEGFSYNEQFF. The CDR3 nucleotides are TGTGCCACCAGCAGAGACGGAGTTGAGGGATTCTCCTACAATGAGCAGTTCTTC.

The chain joins TRBV4-2 to TRBJ2-5; tentatively, D is TRBD1 (5 bases). The ends were cut back, 0 bases at V and 5 bases at J, with 31 bases in the middle. Per the germline V gene, CDR1 is LGHNA and CDR2 is YNFKEQ. This CDR3 contains 21 residues. Written as DNA, the CDR3 is TGTGCCAGCAGCCAAGAATTTGGGGCAGTTGGCTTGAGCCCCTATCAGGAGACCCAGTACTTC. It translates to CASSQEFGAVGLSPYQETQYF.

The V and J genes are TRBV5-1 and TRBJ1-3; D not resolved. CDR3 size: 16 residues. Germline CDR1 SGHRS, CDR2 YFSETQ. Between the trimmed V and J ends, which lost 0 bases and 0 bases, there was a span of 10 bases. The CDR3 nucleotides are TGCGCCAGCAGCTTGGTAGCGGGTAGCTCTGGAAACACCATATATTTT. Translated, it gives CASSLVAGSSGNTIYF.

CDR3 amino acids: CASSLGQTEQFF. The CDR3 DNA is TGTGCCAGCAGTTTAGGACAGACGGAGCAGTTCTTC. The chain couples TRBV28 to TRBJ2-1, with D tentatively TRBD1 (6 bases). CDR1 is MDHEN, CDR2 SYDVKM, per germline. V shed 2 bases and J shed 10 bases, with 9 bases lying between them. This CDR3 is 12 amino acids long.

In its sample, this clone was seen once. The chain couples TRBV19 to TRBJ2-2; D might be TRBD1 (6 bases). The ends were cut back, 1 base at V and 7 bases at J, with 13 bases in the middle. CDR3 size: 15 residues. Germline CDR1 reads LNHDA; CDR2 reads SQIVND (reference sequence). The CDR3 nucleotides read TGTGCCAGTAGTATAGGCCAGGGGTTGGGCGGGGAGCTGTTTTTT. It specifies CASSIGQGLGGELFF. The whole variable domain, remainder taken from reference TRBV19 and TRBJ2-2, is DGGITQSPKYLFRKEGQNVTLSCEQNLNHDAMYWYRQDPGQGLRLIYYSQIVNDFQKGDIAEGYSVSREKKESFPLTVTSAQKNPTAFYLCASSIGQGLGGELFFGEGSRLTVL.

The chain carries TRBV18 and TRBJ1-3, with a weak D call TRBD1 (6 bases). The V end lost 1 base, the J end lost 0 bases, and 7 bases lay between the germline ends. Germline V gene lookup returns CDR1 KGHSH and CDR2 LQKENI. The CDR3 is made up of 15 amino acids. Written as DNA, the CDR3 is TGTGCCAGCTCACCACAGGGGGACTCTGGAAACACCATATATTTT. As protein: CASSPQGDSGNTIYF. Filled out from reference TRBV18 and TRBJ1-3, the complete variable domain reads NAGVMQNPRHLVRRRGQEARLRCSPMKGHSHVYWYRQLPEEGLKFMVYLQKENIIDESGMPKERFSAEFPKEGPSILRIQQVVRGDSAAYFCASSPQGDSGNTIYFGEGSWLTVV.

V usage is TRBV28 and J usage is TRBJ1-5; 8 nucleotides agree with TRBD1. The germline gives CDR1 MDHEN, CDR2 SYDVKM. CDR3 length: 15 residues. J was trimmed by 6 bases and V by 2 bases; bases with no gene match: 6. The CDR3 bases are TGTGCCAGCAGTTTACTTCAGGGGGCTGGTCAGCCCCAGCATTTT. Its translation: CASSLLQGAGQPQHF. Together with reference TRBV28 and TRBJ1-5, the CDR3 gives the full variable domain: DVKVTQSSRYLVKRTGEKVFLECVQDMDHENMFWYRQDPGLGLRLIYFSYDVKMKEKGDIPEGYSVSREKKERFSLILESASTNQTSMYLCASSLLQGAGQPQHFGDGTRLSIL.

The chain has TRBV6-4 and TRBJ2-3, with a tentative D call TRBD2 (7 bases). This CDR3 region has 14 residues. Deletions cut 6 bases from V and 5 bases from J, with 15 bases between. Germline lookup yields CDR1 MRHNA and CDR2 SNTAGT. The CDR3 DNA is TGTGCCAGCAGCTTAGGGGGGGCTAGAGATACGCAGTATTTT. Its protein product is CASSLGGARDTQYF.

This rearrangement joins TRBV3-1 (or the pseudogene TRBV3-2) to TRBJ2-3; 9 bases match TRBD2. The CDR3 totals 16 residues. CDR1 is LGHDT, CDR2 YNNKEL, per germline (reference sequence). The trim removed 4 bases at V and 5 bases at J, leaving 10 bases unmatched. Here the CDR3 DNA reads TGTGCCAGCAGCCGGGGAGGGGTAGCGGGAGTAGATACGCAGTATTTT. It specifies CASSRGGVAGVDTQYF.

This chain uses TRBV5-6 with TRBJ2-1; D might be TRBD1 (6 bases). The CDR3 has 14 amino acids. CDR1 and CDR2 (germline): SGHDT, YYEEEE. V was trimmed by 2 bases and J by 6 bases, leaving 12 bases between them. The CDR3 sequence is CASSLLDSINEQFF. Here the CDR3 DNA reads TGTGCCAGCAGCTTACTGGACAGCATCAATGAGCAGTTCTTC.

The gene calls are TRBV29-1 and TRBJ1-1, with 7 bases aligning to TRBD1. The J segment lost 1 base and the V segment lost 6 bases, leaving 11 bases of the junction unmatched. Germline CDR1 and CDR2: SQVTM and ANQGSEA. There are 15 residues in the CDR3. The CDR3 loop reads CSVAGRTGWNTEAFF. The CDR3 bases are TGCAGCGTCGCGGGAAGGACAGGATGGAACACTGAAGCTTTCTTT.

This clone was counted once. CDR3 loop: CASSPPLGAEAFF. The CDR3 DNA reads TGTGCCAGCAGTCCCCCCCTAGGGGCTGAAGCTTTCTTT. V gene TRBV6-5 combines with J gene TRBJ1-1, with D possibly being TRBD1 (5 bases). The V end was cut by 5 bases, the J end by 6 bases, with 13 bases between. In germline, CDR1 is MNHEY, CDR2 SVGAGI. The CDR3 covers 13 residues.

The chain combines TRBV6-2 or TRBV6-3 with TRBJ1-5, with 7 bases identical to TRBD1. V dropped 5 bases and J dropped 0; count of bases not matched to a gene: 4. The CDR3 is 15 amino acids. Germline values: CDR1 MNHEY, CDR2 SVGEGT. CDR3 sequence (DNA): TGTGCCAGCAGTACCAGGGGGTATAGCAATCAGCCCCAGCATTTT. Translated: CASSTRGYSNQPQHF.

The V and J genes are TRBV3-1 (or the pseudogene TRBV3-2) and TRBJ2-5; 7 bases are shared with TRBD1. The CDR3 length is 14 residues. Trimming took 1 base from V and 6 from J; bases not matched to a gene: 5. From germline, CDR1 is LGHDT and CDR2 YNNKEL (reference sequence). The CDR3 is CASSQGVRGKTQYF. CDR3 DNA sequence: TGTGCCAGCAGCCAAGGGGTCAGGGGGAAGACCCAGTACTTC.

The rearrangement joins TRBV7-6 to TRBJ1-1, with D perhaps matching TRBD1 (5 bases). The germline V gene has CDR1 SGHVS and CDR2 FNYEAQ. V was shortened by 1 base and J by 10 bases, with 13 bases between the two germline ends. The CDR3 consists of 13 residues. DNA of the CDR3: TGTGCCAGCAGCTTAGACAGGACGGGAGGAGCTTTCTTT. Its translation: CASSLDRTGGAFF.

This chain connects TRBV2 to TRBJ1-2; tentatively, D is TRBD1 (5 bases). Germline V gene sequence: CDR1 SNHLY, CDR2 FYNNEI. CDR3 length: 15 residues. Trimming stripped 6 bases from V and 5 bases from J, with 19 bases between. The CDR3 DNA is TGTGCCAGCAGAGACCCGACAGCTCTAGGGTATGGCTACACCTTC. This codes for CASRDPTALGYGYTF.

The V call is TRBV19, the J call TRBJ1-5, with unresolved D. The CDR3 runs to 21 residues. CDR1 is LNHDA and CDR2 is SQIVND in the germline V gene (reference sequence). V was clipped by 1 base and J by 0 bases, with 25 bases between them. The CDR3 coding sequence is TGTGCCAGTAGTATAGCCCCGACACCGTTTAAGGCCTTTTATAGCAATCAGCCCCAGCATTTT. Translation gives CASSIAPTPFKAFYSNQPQHF.